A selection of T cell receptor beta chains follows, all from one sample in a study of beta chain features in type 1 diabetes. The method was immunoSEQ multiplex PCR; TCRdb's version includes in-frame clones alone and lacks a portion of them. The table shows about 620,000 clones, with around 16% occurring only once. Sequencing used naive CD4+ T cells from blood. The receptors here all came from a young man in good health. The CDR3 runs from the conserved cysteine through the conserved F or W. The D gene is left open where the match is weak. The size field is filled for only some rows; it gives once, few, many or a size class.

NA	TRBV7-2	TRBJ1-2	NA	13	TGTGCCAGCAGCTTGAAGGGCGGGGCTGGCTACACCTTC	CASSLKGGAGYTF
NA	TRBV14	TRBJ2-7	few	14	TGTGCCAGCAGCCAGGTCAGAAGCAATAATGAGCAGTACTTC	CASSQVRSNNEQYF
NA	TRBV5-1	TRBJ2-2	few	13	TGCGCCAGCAGCCTGACACCTCCCGGGGAGCTGTTTTTT	CASSLTPPGELFF
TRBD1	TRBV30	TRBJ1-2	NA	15	TGTGCCTGGTTCCTCGGGACAGGGGGATCCTATGGCTACACCTTC	CAWFLGTGGSYGYTF
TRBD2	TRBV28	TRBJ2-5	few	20	TGTGCCAGCAGTTTATACCAGGGAACGGCTAGCGGGAGGGAGTGGGAGACCCAGTACTTC	CASSLYQGTASGREWETQYF
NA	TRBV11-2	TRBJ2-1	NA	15	TGTGCCAGCAGCTTAGAACCAAAGGGTTACAATGAGCAGTTCTTC	CASSLEPKGYNEQFF
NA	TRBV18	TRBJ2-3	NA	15	TGTGCCAGCTCACTTGGCCTCCGGAGCACAGATACGCAGTATTTT	CASSLGLRSTDTQYF
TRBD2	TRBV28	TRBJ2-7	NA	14	TGTGCCAGCAGTTCCACTAGCGGGACATACGAGCAGTACTTC	CASSSTSGTYEQYF
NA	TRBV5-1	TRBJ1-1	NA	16	TGCGCCAGCACCCCGCTCACAGGCACCTTGAACACTGAAGCTTTCTTT	CASTPLTGTLNTEAFF
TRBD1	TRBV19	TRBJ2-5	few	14	TGTGCCAGTAGTCCCGGGACAGGGAGAGAGACCCAGTACTTC	CASSPGTGRETQYF
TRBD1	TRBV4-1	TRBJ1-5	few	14	TGCGCCAGCAGCCAGAGGGAGGGGGCTCAGCCCCAGCATTTT	CASSQREGAQPQHF
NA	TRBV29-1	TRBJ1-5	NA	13	TGCAGCGCCACGGGGGAGAACAATCAGCCCCAGCATTTT	CSATGENNQPQHF
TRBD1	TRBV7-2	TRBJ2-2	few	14	TGTGCCAGCAGCCTGCGGACAGGGGCCGGGGAGCTGTTTTTT	CASSLRTGAGELFF
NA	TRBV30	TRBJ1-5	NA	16	TGTGCCTGGAGTGTATATCGGGGTAGGGGGAATCAGCCCCAGCATTTT	CAWSVYRGRGNQPQHF
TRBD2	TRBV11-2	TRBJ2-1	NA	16	TGTGCCAGCAGCTCCCGGACTAGCGGGACCTACAATGAGCAGTTCTTC	CASSSRTSGTYNEQFF
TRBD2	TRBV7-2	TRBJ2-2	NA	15	TGTGCCAGCAGCTTGGTTAGCGGGGTCACCGGGGAGCTGTTTTTT	CASSLVSGVTGELFF
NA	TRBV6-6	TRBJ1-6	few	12	TGTGCCAGCAGTTACTCGACTTCACCCCTCCACTTT	CASSYSTSPLHF
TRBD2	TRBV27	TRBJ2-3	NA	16	TGTGCCAGCAGTCTGACTAGCGGGAGCTCCGGCGTTACGCAGTATTTT	CASSLTSGSSGVTQYF
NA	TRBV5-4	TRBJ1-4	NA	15	TGTGCCAGCAGCGGCGGGGCCTCCTATGAGGAAAAACTGTTTTTT	CASSGGASYEEKLFF
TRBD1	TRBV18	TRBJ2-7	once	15	TGTGCCAGCTCACGACAAGGACAGGGGTGGTACGAGCAGTACTTC	CASSRQGQGWYEQYF
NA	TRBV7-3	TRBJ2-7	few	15	TGTGCCAGCAGCTTAGGCCAAGGGGTAGTCTACGAGCAGTACTTC	CASSLGQGVVYEQYF
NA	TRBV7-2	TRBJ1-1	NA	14	TGTGCCAGCAGCTTAGTGGCGAAGAACACTGAAGCTTTCTTT	CASSLVAKNTEAFF
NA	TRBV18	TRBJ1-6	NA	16	TGTGCCAGCTCACCACAGGGGAGCTCCTATAATTCACCCCTCCACTTT	CASSPQGSSYNSPLHF
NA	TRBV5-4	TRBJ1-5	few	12	TGTGCCAGCAGCTTGCGGGGTCAGCCCCAGCATTTT	CASSLRGQPQHF
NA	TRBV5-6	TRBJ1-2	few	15	TGTGCCAGCAGCTTGGGAGACAGAAATATCTATGGCTACACCTTC	CASSLGDRNIYGYTF
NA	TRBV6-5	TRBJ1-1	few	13	TGTGCCAGCAGTTACAAGCTGAACACTGAAGCTTTCTTT	CASSYKLNTEAFF
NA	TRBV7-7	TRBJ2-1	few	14	TGTGCCAGCAGCTTAGGGACCAGGGGCAATGAGCAGTTCTTC	CASSLGTRGNEQFF
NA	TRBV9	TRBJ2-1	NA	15	TGTGCCAGCAGCGTAGGTAACGGGAACTTTGATGAGCAGTTCTTC	CASSVGNGNFDEQFF
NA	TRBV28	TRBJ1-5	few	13	TGTGCCATCAGAGTCCGGGGCAATCAGCCCCAGCATTTT	CAIRVRGNQPQHF
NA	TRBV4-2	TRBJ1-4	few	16	TGTGCCAGCAGCCAAGAGGGGAGGAGAACTAATGAAAAACTGTTTTTT	CASSQEGRRTNEKLFF
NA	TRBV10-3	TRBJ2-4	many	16	TGTGCCATCAGTGAGTCGACTGGGATAGCCAAAAACATTCAGTACTTC	CAISESTGIAKNIQYF
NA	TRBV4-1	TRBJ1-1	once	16	TGCGCCAGCAGCCAAGAAGGTGCAGGGCTGAACACTGAAGCTTTCTTT	CASSQEGAGLNTEAFF
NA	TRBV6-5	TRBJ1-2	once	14	TGTGCCACCCAGGGAGGGGGTAGTAACTATGGCTACACCTTC	CATQGGGSNYGYTF
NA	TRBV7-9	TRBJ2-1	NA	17	TGTGCCAGCAGCGTGACCCTCTTGACGGGAGATTACAATGAGCAGTTCTTC	CASSVTLLTGDYNEQFF
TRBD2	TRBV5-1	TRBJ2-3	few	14	TGCGCCAGCAGCTTTAGCGGGAGCCCAGATACGCAGTATTTT	CASSFSGSPDTQYF
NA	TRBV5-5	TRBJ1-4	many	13	TGTGCCAGCACCGGCAGGAGTAATGAAAAACTGTTTTTT	CASTGRSNEKLFF
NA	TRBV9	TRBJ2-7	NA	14	TGTGCCAGCAGCACCCGACAGGAAGCCTACGAGCAGTACTTC	CASSTRQEAYEQYF
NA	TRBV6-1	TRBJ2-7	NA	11	TGTGCCAGCCGGTCCCACTACGAGCAGTACTTC	CASRSHYEQYF
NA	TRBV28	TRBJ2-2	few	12	TGTGCCAGCAGTTTGAGTACCGGGGAGCTGTTTTTT	CASSLSTGELFF
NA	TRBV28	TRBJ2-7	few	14	TGTGCCAGCATCCTATCGGCCCCTCCTTACGAGCAGTACTTC	CASILSAPPYEQYF
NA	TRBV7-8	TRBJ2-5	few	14	TGTGCCAGCAGCTTAATTGGCAGCAAAGAGACCCAGTACTTC	CASSLIGSKETQYF
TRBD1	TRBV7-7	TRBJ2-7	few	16	TGTGCTAGCAGCTTAAGGCGCGGGACAGGACCCTACGAGCAGTACTTC	CASSLRRGTGPYEQYF
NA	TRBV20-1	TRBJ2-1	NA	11	TGCAGTGCTAGGCTGATCGGTGAGCAGTTCTTC	CSARLIGEQFF
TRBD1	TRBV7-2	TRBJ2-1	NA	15	TGTGCCAGCAGCTCCTCCTGGACAGGGTACAATGAGCAGTTCTTC	CASSSSWTGYNEQFF
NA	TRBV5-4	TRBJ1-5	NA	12	TGTGCCAGCAGCTTTCTGCGTCAGCCCCAGCATTTT	CASSFLRQPQHF
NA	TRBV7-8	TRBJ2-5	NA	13	TGTGCCAGCAGCCGGACAGACCAAGAGACCCAGTACTTC	CASSRTDQETQYF
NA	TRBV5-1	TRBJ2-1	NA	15	TGCGCCAGCAGCCGGCCGTCTAGTCTGTCCAATGAGCAGTTCTTC	CASSRPSSLSNEQFF